This TCR beta chain comes out of a study of cytomegalovirus exposure and HLA in healthy donors. Study-level findings and limits: It is likely that the observed cluster of highly shared sequence variants was a sequencing artifact. It was assumed in the presence/absence analyses that sequencing depth was roughly uniform across donors.

With regard to this clone: Its antigen remains unknown.

The primer mix had 60 Vbeta and 13 Jbeta primers. In the authors' workflow: Later analysis identified around 85 million unique TCR beta chains, 10 million to 12 million shared. Clones were sequenced by immunoSEQ multiplex PCR, and TCRdb holds only the in-frame ones, with some missing. Clonal size and the V and J genes are those of that table, whereas D and trimming came from the DNA. This table has 55,000 or so clones, around 80% appearing once. Germline CDR1 reads SEHNR; CDR2 reads FQNEAQ (reference sequence). Trimming at V came to 5 bases and at J to 0 bases, leaving 4 bases not matched to a gene. This CDR3 contains 14 residues.

This clonotype originated in a man aged 50 to 60 in good health and CMV-seronegative. The chain is built from TRBV7-9 and TRBJ2-7, with 7 bases fitting TRBD1. Specimen: PBMCs. This CDR3 is CASSQDRSSYEQYF. In DNA form, the CDR3 reads TGTGCCAGCAGCCAGGACAGGAGCTCCTACGAGCAGTACTTC.